This TCR beta chain was found in a study of OX40 agonist ivuxolimab in advanced cancers. CDR1 and CDR2 (germline): MDHEN, SYDVKM. CDR3 length equals 11 residues. V gave up 8 bases and J gave up 4 bases, with 5 bases separating them. Assay used: immunoSEQ multiplex PCR; TCRdb lists only in-frame clones, some missing. Of about 58,000 clones listed, less than 90% are singletons. The source is an adult with an advanced solid tumor such as melanoma, head and neck, liver or kidney cancer. The V and J genes are TRBV28 and TRBJ2-2; D is undetermined. Sequenced here: CD4+ or CD8+ T cells sorted from blood, sampled in a trial of the OX40 agonist ivuxolimab. The CDR3 sequence is CASEVTGELFF. The CDR3 coding sequence is TGTGCCAGCGAGGTCACCGGGGAGCTGTTTTTT.